The 24 T cell receptor beta chains below come from one sample, sequenced in a study of cytomegalovirus exposure and HLA in healthy donors. Both 60 Vbeta primers and 13 Jbeta primers went into the PCR. Profiled with immunoSEQ multiplex PCR; TCRdb holds only in-frame clones, not every one. The profile shows 200,000 to 250,000 clones, approximately 68% of them singletons. Source material: PBMCs. The receptor source for this set is a woman aged 25 to 45 in good health and CMV-seronegative.

This clone was recorded a few times. The chain combines TRBV21-1 with TRBJ2-5; TRBD2 is taken as the D call from the table, unchecked against the DNA. TRBV21-1 has pseudogene status. This CDR3 region has 14 residues. DNA of the CDR3: TGTGCCAGCGACTCGGGGGGGCCCCAAGAGACCCAGTACTTC. It translates to CASDSGGPQETQYF.

The chain links TRBV7-2 to TRBJ1-2, with D maybe TRBD1 (5 bases). CDR3 length: 15 amino acids. Germline CDR1 and CDR2: SGHTA and FQGNSA. Trimming took 3 bases from V and 6 from J, leaving 17 bases between them. In DNA form, the CDR3 reads TGTGCCAGCAGCTTGCGAAGGGGCACCGTTCATGGCTACACCTTC. It codes for CASSLRRGTVHGYTF.

J is TRBJ2-7 and V is TRBV10-3, with TRBD2 matching 11 bases. Per germline, CDR1 ENHRY and CDR2 SYGVKD. The CDR3 runs to 15 residues. Trimming removed 0 bases from V and 6 bases from J; junction bases left unmatched: 4. The chain's CDR3 is CAISESSGGESEQYF. In nucleotides, the CDR3 is TGTGCCATCAGTGAGTCTAGCGGGGGGGAAAGCGAGCAGTACTTC.

This clone was observed a handful of times. The chain uses TRBV7-2 and TRBJ2-1; 8 bases line up with TRBD2. V gave up 5 bases and J gave up 0 bases; unmatched junction bases: 3. Germline V CDR1 and CDR2: SGHTA, FQGNSA. The CDR3 runs 15 residues. CDR3 sequence: CASSLLAASYNEQFF. For the CDR3, the DNA is TGTGCCAGCAGCCTACTAGCGGCCTCCTACAATGAGCAGTTCTTC.

V usage is TRBV27 and J usage is TRBJ2-3; 13 bases are shared with TRBD2. J was trimmed by 4 bases and V by 6 bases; bases with no gene match: 1. CDR3 size: 14 residues. From germline, CDR1 is MNHEY and CDR2 SMNVEV (reference sequence). The CDR3 region is CASRLAGGPDTQYF. In DNA form, the CDR3 reads TGTGCCAGCAGACTAGCGGGAGGGCCAGATACGCAGTATTTT.

V gene TRBV2 combines with J gene TRBJ1-2, with a tentative D call TRBD1 (6 bases). Germline assignment: CDR1 SNHLY and CDR2 FYNNEI. Trimming left V 6 bases short and J 5 bases short, with 10 bases between. The CDR3 runs 12 residues. This chain's CDR3 is CASSGDKYGYTF. The DNA of the CDR3 is TGTGCCAGCAGCGGGGACAAATATGGCTACACCTTC.

The gene calls are TRBV27 and TRBJ2-5, with 14 bases matching TRBD2. Judging by the DNA end, TRBJ2-7 fits better; the J call may be wrong. The CDR3 runs 15 residues. Germline V gene sequence: CDR1 MNHEY, CDR2 SMNVEV (reference sequence). CDR3 protein: CASKGLAGARDEQYF. The CDR3 DNA reads as TGTGCCAGCAAGGGACTAGCGGGGGCACGGGACGAGCAGTACTTC.

The J gene is TRBJ1-1, the V gene TRBV11-1; 7 nucleotides align to TRBD1. The CDR3 is 15 residues long. V lost 1 base, J lost 0 bases, and 2 bases stayed unmatched. The germline V gene encodes CDR1 SGHAT and CDR2 FQDESV (reference sequence). CDR3 amino acids: CASSLGGQLNTEAFF. CDR3 DNA sequence: TGTGCCAGCAGCTTAGGGGGACAGTTGAACACTGAAGCTTTCTTT. Combining the CDR3 with reference TRBV11-1 and TRBJ1-1 gives the whole variable domain EAEVAQSPRYKITEKSQAVAFWCDPISGHATLYWYRQILGQGPELLVQFQDESVVDDSQLPKDRFSAERLKGVDSTLKIQPAELGDSAMYLCASSLGGQLNTEAFFGQGTRLTVV.

This clone was found once. This chain joins TRBV5-1 and TRBJ2-3, with D tentatively TRBD2 (6 bases). Trimming took off 4 bases at V and 2 bases at J, with 14 bases between the two ends. The CDR3 totals 15 residues. CDR1 SGHRS and CDR2 YFSETQ come from the germline V gene. The DNA of the CDR3 is TGCGCCAGCAGCCCGGACGGGACTGTCACAGATACGCAGTATTTT. It codes for CASSPDGTVTDTQYF.

The chain recombines TRBV6-1 with TRBJ1-1; 8 bases match TRBD1. Unmatched junction bases numbered 9, after V lost 6 bases and J lost 3 bases. Germline V gene sequence: CDR1 MNHNS, CDR2 SASEGT. CDR3 size: 15 residues. As DNA, the CDR3 is TGTGCCAGCAGATGGCCGGGACAGGCCTACACTGAAGCTTTCTTT. Its translation: CASRWPGQAYTEAFF.

In its sample, this clone was seen a few times. The gene calls are TRBV7-2 and TRBJ2-5, with 13 bases identical to TRBD2. The V gene's germline CDR1 is SGHTA and CDR2 FQGNSA. V was pared by 5 bases and J by 2 bases, with 2 bases of the junction left unmatched. The CDR3 extends over 15 amino acids. CDR3 loop: CASSLTSGGQETQYF. The CDR3 nucleotides are TGTGCCAGCAGCCTGACTAGCGGGGGGCAAGAGACCCAGTACTTC. The variable domain in full, with the rest retrieved from reference TRBV7-2 and TRBJ2-5, is GAGVSQSPSNKVTEKGKDVELRCDPISGHTALYWYRQSLGQGLEFLIYFQGNSAPDKSGLPSDRFSAERTGGSVSTLTIQRTQQEDSAVYLCASSLTSGGQETQYFGPGTRLLVL.

The chain combines TRBV6-5 with TRBJ2-2, with D possibly being TRBD1 (6 bases). Trimming pared 7 bases from V and 5 bases from J, leaving 17 bases between. Germline V gene lookup returns CDR1 MNHEY and CDR2 SVGAGI. This CDR3 has 15 amino acids. The CDR3 DNA sequence: TGTGCCAGCACCCCAGGGGCAGGTCTTACCGGGGAGCTGTTTTTT. Protein product: CASTPGAGLTGELFF.

The V and J genes are TRBV9 and TRBJ1-1; 8 bases agree with TRBD1. Germline V gene sequence: CDR1 SGDLS, CDR2 YYNGEE. The CDR3 is made up of 14 amino acids. V lost 4 bases to trimming and J lost 3 bases; unmatched junction nucleotides: 5. CDR3 sequence reads: CASSPRGLDTEAFF. The CDR3 coding sequence is TGTGCCAGCAGCCCCAGGGGGCTGGACACTGAAGCTTTCTTT.

CDR3 amino acids: CATSIHRAGEAFF. In DNA, the CDR3 is TGTGCCACCAGCATCCACAGGGCTGGCGAAGCTTTCTTT. V and J are TRBV15 and TRBJ1-1, with a weak D call TRBD1 (6 bases). The CDR3 is 13 residues long. Trimming pared 4 bases from V and 8 bases from J, leaving 14 bases between. From germline, CDR1 is LNHNV and CDR2 YYDKDF (reference sequence).

The chain couples TRBV5-1 to TRBJ2-1, with 9 bases matching TRBD1. Germline CDR1 reads SGHRS; CDR2 reads YFSETQ. With V trimmed by 4 bases and J by 6 bases, 8 bases remained unmatched. This CDR3 is 15 amino acids long. The CDR3 sequence is CASSPLQGASNEQFF. As DNA, the CDR3 is TGCGCCAGCAGCCCATTACAGGGGGCATCCAATGAGCAGTTCTTC.

This clone showed up many times. The chain recombines TRBV6-1 with TRBJ2-6; D not certain. V was shortened by 5 bases and J by 3 bases, with 5 bases between the two germline ends. This CDR3 has 13 residues. Germline lookup yields CDR1 MNHNS and CDR2 SASEGT. Here the CDR3 DNA reads TGTGCCAGCAGTCCAGATGGGGCCAACGTCCTGACTTTC. Translating it yields CASSPDGANVLTF.

CDR3 DNA: TGTGCCAGCAGTGAAGCAGGGGAGGGTTACGAGCAGTACTTC. Its protein is CASSEAGEGYEQYF. V and J are TRBV2 and TRBJ2-7, with 7 nucleotides matching TRBD2. Germline CDR1 reads SNHLY; CDR2 reads FYNNEI. There are 14 residues in the CDR3. V gave up 0 bases and J gave up 4 bases; unmatched junction bases: 3.

The chain uses TRBV28 and TRBJ2-4; perhaps TRBD2 as D (5 bases). Germline lookup yields CDR1 MDHEN and CDR2 SYDVKM. V was pared by 3 bases and J by 1 base, with 10 bases between. The length of the CDR3 is 15 residues. CDR3 amino acids: CASSLQEAAKNIQYF. In DNA form, the CDR3 reads TGTGCCAGCAGTTTGCAGGAGGCGGCCAAAAACATTCAGTACTTC.

The V gene is TRBV6-1, the J gene TRBJ2-2; possible D gene TRBD2, 6 bases. The CDR3 is 15 amino acids. In germline, CDR1 is MNHNS, CDR2 SASEGT. V lost 7 bases, J lost 3 bases, and 15 bases lay in between. The CDR3 DNA is TGTGCCAGCATTCTAAGGGACTTATACACCGGGGAGCTGTTTTTT. This translates into CASILRDLYTGELFF.

The chain employs TRBV19 and TRBJ2-3; 8 positions agree with TRBD2. This CDR3 spans 17 amino acids. The trim removed 4 bases at V and 4 bases at J, leaving 13 bases unmatched. Germline values: CDR1 LNHDA, CDR2 SQIVND (reference sequence). The CDR3 spells CASSRFFLAGSPDTQYF. CDR3 nucleotide sequence: TGTGCCAGTAGTAGATTTTTTCTAGCGGGCAGCCCAGATACGCAGTATTTT.

The chain recombines TRBV11-3 with TRBJ1-2, with D unresolved. Germline values: CDR1 SGHNT, CDR2 YENEEA. V was trimmed by 4 bases and J by 5 bases, leaving 14 bases between them. The CDR3 runs 14 residues. The CDR3 loop is CASSSSSYDYGYTF. Here the CDR3 DNA reads TGTGCCAGCAGCTCAAGCTCATACGATTATGGCTACACCTTC.

The rearrangement joins TRBV7-8 to TRBJ2-2; D possibly corresponds to TRBD1 (5 bases). CDR3 length: 15 amino acids. The V end lost 2 bases, the J end lost 6 bases, and 13 bases lay between the germline ends. The germline gives CDR1 SGHVS, CDR2 FQNEAQ. The CDR3: CASSLQSGYAGELFF. CDR3 DNA: TGTGCCAGCAGCTTACAGTCAGGGTACGCCGGGGAGCTGTTTTTT. Looking up the rest from reference TRBV7-8 and TRBJ2-2 gives the full variable domain: GAGVSQSPRYKVAKRGQDVALRCDPISGHVSLFWYQQALGQGPEFLTYFQNEAQLDKSGLPSDRFFAERPEGSVSTLKIQRTQQEDSAVYLCASSLQSGYAGELFFGEGSRLTVL.

The chain joins TRBV5-6 to TRBJ1-5; perhaps TRBD1 as D (5 bases). The V end was cut by 4 bases, the J end by 7 bases, with 12 bases between. Germline CDR1 SGHDT, CDR2 YYEEEE. The length of the CDR3 is 13 residues. CDR3 in amino acids: CASSPGGEQPQHF. The CDR3, as DNA: TGTGCCAGCAGCCCCGGAGGGGAACAGCCCCAGCATTTT.

V is TRBV4-1 and J is TRBJ1-2, with 9 nucleotides matching TRBD1. The CDR3 is 15 residues long. In germline, CDR1 is MGHRA, CDR2 YSYEKL. V lost 1 base and J lost 7; bases outside the gene matches: 7. The CDR3: CASSQGDREEGGYTF. CDR3 in DNA: TGCGCCAGCAGCCAAGGGGACAGGGAAGAGGGTGGCTACACCTTC.